The 2 T cell receptor beta chains below were found in one sample sequenced in a study of shared clonotypes between healthy human individuals. The assay was immunoSEQ multiplex PCR, and TCRdb's table has in-frame clones only and misses some. The data show more than 2 million clones, 90% to 95% seen once. Terminally differentiated effector memory CD45RA+ cells were excluded by CCR7 positive selection of CD45RO-negative cells. The material sequenced was naive CD8+ T cells from PBMCs. These receptors were taken from a young man in good health. Some clones in this sample may be carry-over from other donors' samples.

The chain joins TRBV5-8 to TRBJ1-5, with D possibly being TRBD1 (5 bases). V lost 4 bases and J lost 4, with 12 bases in between. Germline CDR1 is SGHTS and CDR2 is YDEGEE. The CDR3 is made up of 14 amino acids. CDR3 nucleotide sequence: TGTGCCAGCAGCCCCGGGAGGGGAAATCAGCCCCAGCATTTT. Translated, it gives CASSPGRGNQPQHF.

The V call is TRBV28, the J call TRBJ1-2, with D unclear. CDR1 is MDHEN and CDR2 is SYDVKM in the germline V gene. The CDR3 totals 15 residues. V lost 5 bases and J 0 bases, leaving 13 bases between the germline ends. The CDR3 sequence is CASSAPGIANYGYTF. CDR3 coding DNA: TGTGCCAGCAGTGCCCCGGGTATAGCTAACTATGGCTACACCTTC.